This TCR beta chain was identified during a study of shared clonotypes between healthy human individuals. General study findings and limits: The rarefaction results pointed to incomplete sorted-subset sequencing despite large depth. Shared clonotypes: 4.5% to 5% naive CD4, around 3.4% naive CD8, roughly 2.2% memory CD4, 0.35% to 0.5% memory CD8.

V gave up 1 base and J gave up 8 bases; unmatched junction bases: 10. The CDR3 sequence is 17 residues long. Per the germline V gene, CDR1 is SGHNT and CDR2 is YENEEA. The protocol was immunoSEQ multiplex PCR, while the TCRdb copy is restricted to in-frame clones and leaves out a portion. The data contain approximately 740,000 clones, around 72% of them singletons. As concerns this clone: Its antigen is undetermined.

The sequence was collected from a woman aged 25 to 39 in good health. The sequenced sample consisted of memory CD4+ T cells sorted from blood. The subset is: CD45RA-negative fraction. The J gene is TRBJ2-1, the V gene TRBV11-3, with 11 positions matching TRBD1. The CDR3: CASSLGRGTGGEDEQFF. The CDR3 nucleotides are TGTGCCAGCAGCTTAGGCCGAGGGACAGGGGGAGAGGATGAGCAGTTCTTC.